The next 25 T cell receptor beta chains were all read from a single sample in a study of cytomegalovirus exposure and HLA in healthy donors (dated by TCRdb to about 2017). Library method: the immunoSEQ multiplex PCR assay. A mixture of 60 forward primers for TCR Vbeta segments and 13 reverse primers for TCR Jbeta segments was used in the multiplex PCR. Here the immuneACCESS table is served through TCRdb, limited to in-frame sequences with V and J called. Missing clones are a known gap in these copies; in checked studies unresolved V genes cover under half, and the rest lacks a known reason. This sample has 100,000 to 150,000 clones in its table, and approximately 80% of those were observed once. The ten most abundant clones make up about 4.9% of the sample. The sequencing input was PBMCs. These receptors originate from a man aged 50 to 59 in good health and CMV-seropositive.

This clone has more than one count but fewer than ten. The V gene is TRBV5-1, the J gene TRBJ2-3, with D possibly TRBD2 on 6 matching bases. The ends were cut back, 0 bases at V and 6 bases at J, with 14 bases in the middle. The germline V gene encodes CDR1 SGHRS and CDR2 YFSETQ. The CDR3 covers 15 residues. The CDR3 DNA is TGCGCCAGCAGCTTGGTAAGGGGAGGATCGGATACGCAGTATTTT. As protein: CASSLVRGGSDTQYF.

This clone has a single count. CDR3 DNA sequence: TGTGCCAGCAGCCCCTCTGGCACTACCTATGGCTACACCTTC. It translates to CASSPSGTTYGYTF. The J gene is TRBJ1-2, the V gene TRBV7-8, with D uncertain. The CDR3 has 14 residues. Germline V gene sequence: CDR1 SGHVS, CDR2 FQNEAQ. V lost 5 bases and J lost 4, with 14 bases in between.

The chain couples TRBV6-1 to TRBJ2-2; possibly TRBD1 for D (5 bases). Trimming shortened V by 5 bases and J by 1 base, and 11 bases separated the two germline ends. The germline V gene has CDR1 MNHNS and CDR2 SASEGT. The length of the CDR3 is 15 residues. The CDR3 loop is CASSRTPENTGELFF. The CDR3 DNA is TGTGCCAGCAGTAGGACACCAGAGAACACCGGGGAGCTGTTTTTT.

Only a few counts were recorded for this clone. The chain recombines TRBV4-1 with TRBJ2-1, with a tentative D call TRBD2 (5 bases). Looked up from germline, CDR1 is MGHRA and CDR2 is YSYEKL. The CDR3 runs to 13 residues. Trimming removed 0 bases from V and 9 bases from J, with 9 bases in between. The CDR3 region has the DNA TGCGCCAGCAGCCAAGAAGCGGTCCTTGAGCAGTTCTTC. This sequence encodes CASSQEAVLEQFF.

The rearrangement links TRBV5-4 to TRBJ2-3; 8 bases line up with TRBD1. Germline-derived CDR1 and CDR2 are SGHNT and YYREEE (reference sequence). The CDR3 is 15 residues long. With 2 bases clipped from V and 4 bases from J, the junction kept 6 bases outside the gene matches. The CDR3 DNA reads TGTGCCAGCAGCTTCCCGACAGGGGTTGCAGATACGCAGTATTTT. It specifies CASSFPTGVADTQYF.

The chain carries TRBV14 and TRBJ1-6, with TRBD1 as a possible D gene (5 bases). The CDR3 is made up of 15 amino acids. CDR1 and CDR2 (germline): SGHDN, FVKESK. Deletions cut 4 bases from V and 6 bases from J, with 13 bases between. CDR3 protein: CASSPRAGGNSPLHF. CDR3 bases: TGTGCCAGCAGCCCCAGGGCAGGCGGTAATTCACCCCTCCACTTT.

The gene calls are TRBV4-1 and TRBJ2-3, with TRBD1 as a possible D gene (6 bases). CDR3 length: 13 residues. Germline V gives CDR1 MGHRA, CDR2 YSYEKL. Trimming left V 3 bases short and J 6 bases short, with 10 bases between. Written as DNA, the CDR3 is TGCGCCAGCAGCCAGGGGGCCTCGGATACGCAGTATTTT. It codes for CASSQGASDTQYF.

The DNA of the CDR3 is TGTGCCAGCAGGCAAACAGGGAACTATGGCTACACCTTC. This codes for CASRQTGNYGYTF. The genes are TRBV6-1 and TRBJ1-2, with D tentatively TRBD1 (6 bases). The CDR3 runs 13 residues. In germline, CDR1 is MNHNS, CDR2 SASEGT. V was cut by 6 bases and J by 2 bases, with 10 bases left in between.

This clone was counted once. The rearrangement joins TRBV4-2 to TRBJ1-6, with 8 bases that match TRBD1. The CDR3 length is 15 residues. V lost 1 base and J lost 7; bases outside the gene matches: 3. The germline V gene has CDR1 LGHNA and CDR2 YNFKEQ. The CDR3 nucleotides are TGTGCCAGCAGCCAAGGAGGACAGGGAAATTCACCCCTCCACTTT. It translates to CASSQGGQGNSPLHF.

V gene TRBV2 combines with J gene TRBJ1-5; tentative D call: TRBD1 (5 bases). CDR1 SNHLY and CDR2 FYNNEI come from the germline V gene. This CDR3 is 17 amino acids long. Trimming stripped 6 bases from V and 0 bases from J, with 18 bases between. The CDR3 DNA reads TGTGCCAGCAGGGGTGGACCGGGACTGTATAGCAATCAGCCCCAGCATTTT. Protein product: CASRGGPGLYSNQPQHF.

V is TRBV19 and J is TRBJ2-2, with TRBD2 matching 8 bases. The CDR3 consists of 14 residues. Germline loops: CDR1 LNHDA, CDR2 SQIVND (reference sequence). The V segment lost 8 bases and the J segment 5 bases; nucleotides outside the gene matches: 7. The CDR3 bases are TGTGCCAGTCAAAAGCGGGAGCGAACCGGGGAGCTGTTTTTT. This codes for CASQKRERTGELFF.

The chain recombines TRBV10-3 with TRBJ2-7, with D perhaps matching TRBD1 (6 bases). The CDR3 totals 13 residues. Between the trimmed V and J ends, which lost 3 bases and 2 bases, there was a span of 8 bases. CDR1 and CDR2 from the germline V gene are ENHRY and SYGVKD. CDR3 sequence reads: CAISETGTYEQYF. As DNA, the CDR3 is TGTGCCATCAGTGAAACAGGGACCTACGAGCAGTACTTC.

The CDR3 bases are TGTGCCAGCAGTTCTGATGCGGATGAGACCCAGTACTTC. Residues: CASSSDADETQYF. The V gene is TRBV7-9, the J gene TRBJ2-5; no clear D gene. The CDR3 covers 13 residues. From germline, CDR1 is SEHNR and CDR2 FQNEAQ (reference sequence). V dropped 6 bases and J dropped 5 bases, with 13 bases sitting between them.

Remarks on this clone: Distinct nucleotide sequences in the sample also encode this CDR3. The chain carries TRBV2 and TRBJ1-1; TRBD1 matches at 7 bases. The CDR3 spans 13 residues. The V gene's germline CDR1 is SNHLY and CDR2 FYNNEI. The junction had 3 bases not matched to a gene; V was cut back by 3 bases and J by 5 bases. Here the CDR3 reads CASSEKGATEAFF. In DNA, the CDR3 is TGTGCCAGCAGTGAGAAGGGGGCGACTGAAGCTTTCTTT. Combining the CDR3 with reference TRBV2 and TRBJ1-1 gives the whole variable domain EPEVTQTPSHQVTQMGQEVILRCVPISNHLYFYWYRQILGQKVEFLVSFYNNEISEKSEIFDDQFSVERPDGSNFTLKIRSTKLEDSAMYFCASSEKGATEAFFGQGTRLTVV.

This clone was counted only a few times. The chain carries TRBV5-8 and TRBJ2-1; D is possibly TRBD1 (6 bases). CDR3 length: 11 residues. CDR1 SGHTS and CDR2 YDEGEE come from the germline V gene. The V end was cut by 6 bases, the J end by 12 bases, with 13 bases between. CDR3 nucleotides: TGTGCCAGCACTCTCGCGGACAGGCAGTTCTTC. As protein: CASTLADRQFF.

V and J are TRBV19 and TRBJ1-5; D ambiguous. The CDR3 extends over 17 amino acids. The germline gives CDR1 LNHDA, CDR2 SQIVND (reference sequence). Trimming took 3 bases from V and 5 from J, leaving 20 bases between them. DNA for the CDR3: TGTGCCAGTAGTATCCGGGGATTCCCCGGGTCCTATCAGCCCCAGCATTTT. Protein product: CASSIRGFPGSYQPQHF.

V gene TRBV11-3 combines with J gene TRBJ1-6; D remains ambiguous. Germline lookup yields CDR1 SGHNT and CDR2 YENEEA. The CDR3 extends over 13 amino acids. V lost 5 bases and J lost 11, with 13 bases in between. Here the CDR3 DNA reads TGTGCCAGCAGCCAGTACAGTACGACACCCCTCCACTTT. Residues: CASSQYSTTPLHF.

The chain recombines TRBV6-5 with TRBJ2-5, with 12 bases identical to TRBD2. Germline values: CDR1 MNHEY, CDR2 SVGAGI. CDR3 length: 15 amino acids. V gave up 6 bases and J gave up 5 bases; unmatched junction bases: 7. The DNA of the CDR3 is TGTGCCAGCAGGGCTAGCGGGGGGGCGAGGGAGACCCAGTACTTC. Its translation: CASRASGGARETQYF.

The CDR3 loop reads CASSFGTSGRAETQYF. Written as DNA, the CDR3 is TGTGCCAGCAGCTTCGGGACTAGCGGGAGAGCAGAGACCCAGTACTTC. The V gene is TRBV7-2, the J gene TRBJ2-5; 14 nucleotides line up with TRBD2. V shed 3 bases, J shed 4 bases, and the junction held 4 bases outside the gene matches. The germline V gene encodes CDR1 SGHTA and CDR2 FQGNSA. The CDR3 totals 16 residues.

The rearrangement links TRBV5-1 to TRBJ2-5; 13 bases map to TRBD2. The length of the CDR3 is 16 residues. The germline gives CDR1 SGHRS, CDR2 YFSETQ. V lost 3 bases and J lost 2; bases outside the gene matches: 4. CDR3 sequence reads: CASSWTSGGVQETQYF. The CDR3, as DNA: TGCGCCAGCAGCTGGACTAGCGGGGGAGTTCAAGAGACCCAGTACTTC. Combining the CDR3 with reference TRBV5-1 and TRBJ2-5 gives the whole variable domain KAGVTQTPRYLIKTRGQQVTLSCSPISGHRSVSWYQQTPGQGLQFLFEYFSETQRNKGNFPGRFSGRQFSNSRSEMNVSTLELGDSALYLCASSWTSGGVQETQYFGPGTRLLVL.

The chain employs TRBV7-2 and TRBJ2-1, with D unclear. V was clipped by 6 bases and J by 8 bases, with 8 bases between them. Looked up from germline, CDR1 is SGHTA and CDR2 is FQGNSA. The CDR3 runs to 11 residues. As DNA, the CDR3 is TGTGCCAGCAGGCAGGTCGATGAGCAGTTCTTC. Translation: CASRQVDEQFF.

V usage is TRBV27 and J usage is TRBJ2-1; 7 nucleotides align to TRBD1. Losses at the gene ends were 5 bases for V and 6 bases for J; bases not matched to a gene: 10. This CDR3 has 15 residues. CDR1 is MNHEY, CDR2 SMNVEV, per germline (reference sequence). CDR3 bases: TGTGCCAGCAGTCCAATAAAGACAGGGCCCAATGAGCAGTTCTTC. This sequence encodes CASSPIKTGPNEQFF.

CDR3 sequence: CASSSSTSGPYNEQFF. The CDR3 bases are TGTGCCAGCAGCTCCTCCACTAGCGGGCCATACAATGAGCAGTTCTTC. The gene calls are TRBV7-3 and TRBJ2-1; the match to TRBD2 covers 9 bases. This CDR3 is built from 16 residues. CDR1 SGHTA and CDR2 FQGTGA come from the germline V gene. After removal of 4 bases from V and 4 bases from J, the junction contained 8 bases not matched to a gene.

V usage is TRBV27 and J usage is TRBJ2-7, with 8 positions matching TRBD1. V trimming: 0 bases; J trimming: 0 bases; junction bases outside the gene matches: 4. The V gene's germline CDR1 is MNHEY and CDR2 SMNVEV (reference sequence). CDR3 length equals 16 residues. DNA for the CDR3: TGTGCCAGCAGTTTATCCGGGACAGGAGTCTCCTACGAGCAGTACTTC. Residues: CASSLSGTGVSYEQYF.

The V and J genes are TRBV6-5 and TRBJ1-5; D is undetermined. Germline V lookup: CDR1 MNHEY, CDR2 SVGAGI. CDR3 length equals 15 residues. V was cut by 3 bases and J by 0 bases, with 9 bases left in between. CDR3: CASSYSKYSNQPQHF. CDR3 in DNA: TGTGCCAGCAGTTATTCTAAATATAGCAATCAGCCCCAGCATTTT.